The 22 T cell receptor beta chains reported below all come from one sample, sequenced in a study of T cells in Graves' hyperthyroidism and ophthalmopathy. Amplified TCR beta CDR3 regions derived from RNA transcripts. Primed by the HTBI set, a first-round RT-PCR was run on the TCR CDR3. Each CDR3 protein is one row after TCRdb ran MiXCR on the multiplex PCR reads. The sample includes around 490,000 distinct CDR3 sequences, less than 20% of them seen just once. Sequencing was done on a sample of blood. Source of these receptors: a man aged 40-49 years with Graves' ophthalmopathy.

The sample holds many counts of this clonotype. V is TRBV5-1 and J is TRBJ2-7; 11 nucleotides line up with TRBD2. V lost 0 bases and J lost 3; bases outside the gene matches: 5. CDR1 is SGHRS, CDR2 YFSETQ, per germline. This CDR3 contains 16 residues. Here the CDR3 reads CASSLDPGTSGYEQYF. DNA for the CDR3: TGCGCCAGCAGCTTGGACCCCGGGACTAGCGGCTACGAGCAGTACTTC. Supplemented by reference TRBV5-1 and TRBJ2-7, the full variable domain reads KAGVTQTPRYLIKTRGQQVTLSCSPISGHRSVSWYQQTPGQGLQFLFEYFSETQRNKGNFPGRFSGRQFSNSRSEMNVSTLELGDSALYLCASSLDPGTSGYEQYFGPGTRLTVT.

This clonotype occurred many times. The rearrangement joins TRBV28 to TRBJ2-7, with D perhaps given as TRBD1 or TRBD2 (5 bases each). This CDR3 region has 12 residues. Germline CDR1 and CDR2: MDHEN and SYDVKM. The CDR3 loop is CATRQGVNEQYF. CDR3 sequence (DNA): TGTGCGACTCGGCAGGGAGTCAACGAGCAGTACTTC.

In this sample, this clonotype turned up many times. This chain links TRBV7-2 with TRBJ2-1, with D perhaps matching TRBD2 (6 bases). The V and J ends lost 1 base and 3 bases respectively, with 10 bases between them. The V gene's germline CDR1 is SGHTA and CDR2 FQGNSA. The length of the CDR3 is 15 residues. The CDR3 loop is CASSLDGGNYNEQFF. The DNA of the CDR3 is TGTGCCAGCAGCTTAGATGGGGGGAACTACAATGAGCAGTTCTTC.

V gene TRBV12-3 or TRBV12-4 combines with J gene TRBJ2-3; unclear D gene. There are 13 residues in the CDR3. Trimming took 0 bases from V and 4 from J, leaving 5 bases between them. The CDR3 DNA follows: TGTGCCAGCAGTTTAGCTAGCCCAGATACGCAGTATTTT. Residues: CASSLASPDTQYF.

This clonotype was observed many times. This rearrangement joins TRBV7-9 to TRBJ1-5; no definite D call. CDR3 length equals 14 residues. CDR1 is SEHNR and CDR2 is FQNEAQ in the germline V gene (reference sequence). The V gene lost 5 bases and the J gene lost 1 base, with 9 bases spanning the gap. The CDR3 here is CASSHLGSNQPQHF. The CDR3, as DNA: TGTGCCAGCAGCCACCTGGGGAGCAATCAGCCCCAGCATTTT.

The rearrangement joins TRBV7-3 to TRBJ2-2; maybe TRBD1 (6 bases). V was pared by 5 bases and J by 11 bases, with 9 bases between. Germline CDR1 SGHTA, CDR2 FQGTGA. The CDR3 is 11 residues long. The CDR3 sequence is CASSPGEELFF. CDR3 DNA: TGTGCCAGCAGCCCAGGGGAAGAGCTGTTTTTT.

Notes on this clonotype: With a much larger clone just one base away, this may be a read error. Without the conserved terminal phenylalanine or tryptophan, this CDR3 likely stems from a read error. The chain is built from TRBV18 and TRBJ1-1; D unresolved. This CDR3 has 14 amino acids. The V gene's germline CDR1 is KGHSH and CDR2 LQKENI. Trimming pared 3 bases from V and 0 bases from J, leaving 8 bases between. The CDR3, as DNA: TGTGCCAGCTCACCGGATCTTCTGAACACTGAAGCTTTCCTT. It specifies CASSPDLLNTEAFL.

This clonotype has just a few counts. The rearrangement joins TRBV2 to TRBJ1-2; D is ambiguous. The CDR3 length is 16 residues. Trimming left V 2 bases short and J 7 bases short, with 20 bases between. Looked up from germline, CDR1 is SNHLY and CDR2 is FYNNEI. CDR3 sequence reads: CASSEMVRTLTGGYTF. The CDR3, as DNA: TGTGCCAGCAGTGAAATGGTCAGGACCCTCACGGGTGGCTACACCTTC.

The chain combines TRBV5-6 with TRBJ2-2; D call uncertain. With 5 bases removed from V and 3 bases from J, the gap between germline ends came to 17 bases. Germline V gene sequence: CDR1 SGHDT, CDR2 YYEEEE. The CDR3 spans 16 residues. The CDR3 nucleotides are TGTGCCAGCAGTCGCGCGAACAAGGGTTACACCGGGGAGCTGTTTTTT. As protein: CASSRANKGYTGELFF.

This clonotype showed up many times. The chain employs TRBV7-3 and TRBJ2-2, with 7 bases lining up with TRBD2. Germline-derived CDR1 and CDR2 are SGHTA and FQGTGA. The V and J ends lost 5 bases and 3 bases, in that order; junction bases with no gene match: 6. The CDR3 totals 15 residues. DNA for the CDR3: TGTGCCAGCAGCCCCGGGAGGACTGACACCGGGGAGCTGTTTTTT. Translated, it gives CASSPGRTDTGELFF.

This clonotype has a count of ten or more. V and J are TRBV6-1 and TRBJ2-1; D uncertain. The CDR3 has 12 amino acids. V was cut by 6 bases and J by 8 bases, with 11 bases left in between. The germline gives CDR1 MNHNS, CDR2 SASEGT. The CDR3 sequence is CASSSSRDEQFF. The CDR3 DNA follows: TGTGCCAGCAGCTCGTCACGGGATGAGCAGTTCTTC.

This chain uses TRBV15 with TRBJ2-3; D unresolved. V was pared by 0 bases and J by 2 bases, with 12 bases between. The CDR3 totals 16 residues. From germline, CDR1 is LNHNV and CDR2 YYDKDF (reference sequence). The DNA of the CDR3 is TGTGCCACCAGCAGAGATCGGCCACAGCTCACAGATACGCAGTATTTT. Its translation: CATSRDRPQLTDTQYF.

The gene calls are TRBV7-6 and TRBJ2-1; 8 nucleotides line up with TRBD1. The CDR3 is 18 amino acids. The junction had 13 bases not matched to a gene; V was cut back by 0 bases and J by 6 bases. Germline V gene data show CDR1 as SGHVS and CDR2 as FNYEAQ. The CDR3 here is CASSLAWGGQGVSNEQFF. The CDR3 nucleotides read TGTGCCAGCAGCTTAGCGTGGGGTGGACAGGGAGTCTCCAATGAGCAGTTCTTC.

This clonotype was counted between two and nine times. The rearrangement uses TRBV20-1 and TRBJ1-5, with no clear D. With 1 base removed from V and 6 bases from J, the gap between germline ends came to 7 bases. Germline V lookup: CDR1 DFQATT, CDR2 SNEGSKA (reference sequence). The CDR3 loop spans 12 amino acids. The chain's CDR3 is CSARGGRQPQHF. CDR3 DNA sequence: TGCAGTGCTAGAGGGGGTCGTCAGCCCCAGCATTTT.

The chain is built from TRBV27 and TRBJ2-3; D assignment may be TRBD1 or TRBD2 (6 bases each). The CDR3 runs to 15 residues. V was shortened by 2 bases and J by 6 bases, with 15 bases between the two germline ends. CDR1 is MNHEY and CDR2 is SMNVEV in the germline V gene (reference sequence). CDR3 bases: TGTGCCAGCAGTTTAGTTCGGGGGCGCCGGGATACGCAGTATTTT. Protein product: CASSLVRGRRDTQYF.

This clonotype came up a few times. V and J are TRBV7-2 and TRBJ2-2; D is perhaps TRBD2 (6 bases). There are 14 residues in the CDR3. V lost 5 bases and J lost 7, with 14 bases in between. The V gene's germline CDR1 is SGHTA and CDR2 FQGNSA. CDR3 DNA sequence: TGTGCCAGCAGCAAGGGGACTGCCAACGGGGAGCTGTTTTTT. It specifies CASSKGTANGELFF.

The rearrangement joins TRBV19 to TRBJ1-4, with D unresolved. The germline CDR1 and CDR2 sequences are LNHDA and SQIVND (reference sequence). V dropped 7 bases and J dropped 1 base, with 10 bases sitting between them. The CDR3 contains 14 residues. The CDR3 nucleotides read TGTGCCAGTATCTCGGACGGAACTAATGAAAAACTGTTTTTT. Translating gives CASISDGTNEKLFF.

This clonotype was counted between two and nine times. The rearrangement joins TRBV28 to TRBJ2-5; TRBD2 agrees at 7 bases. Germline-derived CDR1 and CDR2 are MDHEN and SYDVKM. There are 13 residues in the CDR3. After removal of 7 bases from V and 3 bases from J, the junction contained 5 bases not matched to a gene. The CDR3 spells CASTMGLKETQYF. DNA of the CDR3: TGTGCCAGCACTATGGGACTAAAAGAGACCCAGTACTTC.

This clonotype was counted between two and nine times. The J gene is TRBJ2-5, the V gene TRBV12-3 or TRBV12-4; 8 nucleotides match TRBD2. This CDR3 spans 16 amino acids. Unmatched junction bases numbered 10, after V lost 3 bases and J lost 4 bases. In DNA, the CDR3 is TGTGCCAGCAGTTTGAGAAGCGGGGGACCGTCAGAGACCCAGTACTTC. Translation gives CASSLRSGGPSETQYF.

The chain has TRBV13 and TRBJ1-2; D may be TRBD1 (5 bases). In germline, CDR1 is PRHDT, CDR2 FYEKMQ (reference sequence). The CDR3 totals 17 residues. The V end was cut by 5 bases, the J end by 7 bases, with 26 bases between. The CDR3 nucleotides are TGTGCCAGCAGCCAACGGGTTTTCGGCCGGGGACGGGGTGGCTACACCTTC. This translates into CASSQRVFGRGRGGYTF. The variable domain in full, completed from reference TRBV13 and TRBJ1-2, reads AAGVIQSPRHLIKEKRETATLKCYPIPRHDTVYWYQQGPGQDPQFLISFYEKMQSDKGSIPDRFSAQQFSDYHSELNMSSLELGDSALYFCASSQRVFGRGRGGYTFGSGTRLTVV.

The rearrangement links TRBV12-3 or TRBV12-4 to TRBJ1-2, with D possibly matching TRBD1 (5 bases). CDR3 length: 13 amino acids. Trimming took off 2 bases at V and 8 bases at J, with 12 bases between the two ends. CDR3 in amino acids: CASSLRGGYGYTF. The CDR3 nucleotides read TGTGCCAGCAGTTTACGGGGGGGTTACGGCTACACCTTC.

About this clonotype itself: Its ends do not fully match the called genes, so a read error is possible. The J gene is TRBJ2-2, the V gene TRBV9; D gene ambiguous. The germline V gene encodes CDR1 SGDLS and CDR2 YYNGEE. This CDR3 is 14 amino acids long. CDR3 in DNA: TGTGCCGGCAGCGTAGCTGCGAACACCGGGGAGCTGTTTTTT. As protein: CAGSVAANTGELFF.